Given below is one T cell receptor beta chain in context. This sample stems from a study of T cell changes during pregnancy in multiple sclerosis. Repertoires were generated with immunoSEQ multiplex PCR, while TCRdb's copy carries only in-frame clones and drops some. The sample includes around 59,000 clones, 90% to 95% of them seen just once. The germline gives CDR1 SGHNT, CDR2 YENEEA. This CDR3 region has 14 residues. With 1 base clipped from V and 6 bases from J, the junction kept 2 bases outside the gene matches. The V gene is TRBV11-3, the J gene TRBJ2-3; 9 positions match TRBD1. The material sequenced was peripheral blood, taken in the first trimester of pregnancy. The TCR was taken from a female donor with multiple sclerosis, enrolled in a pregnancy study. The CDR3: CASSLGDRVDTQYF. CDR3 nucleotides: TGTGCCAGCAGCTTAGGGGACAGGGTTGATACGCAGTATTTT. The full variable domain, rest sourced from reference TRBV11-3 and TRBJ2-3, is EAGVVQSPRYKIIEKKQPVAFWCNPISGHNTLYWYLQNLGQGPELLIRYENEEAVDDSQLPKDRFSAERLKGVDSTLKIQPAELGDSAVYLCASSLGDRVDTQYFGPGTRLTVL.